Listed here are 20 T cell receptor beta chains from one sample, sequenced in a study of OX40 agonist ivuxolimab in advanced cancers. Profiled with immunoSEQ multiplex PCR; TCRdb holds only in-frame clones, not every one. This sample yields under 65,000 clones, of which roughly nine tenths are seen a single time; around 12% belongs to the top ten. Material: CD4+ or CD8+ T cells sorted from blood, obtained in a trial of the OX40 agonist ivuxolimab. The receptors were gathered from an adult with an advanced solid tumor such as melanoma, head and neck, liver or kidney cancer.

The chain combines TRBV7-2 with TRBJ1-6, with D unclear. CDR1 and CDR2 from the germline V gene are SGHTA and FQGNSA. V was shortened by 5 bases and J by 7 bases, with 15 bases between the two germline ends. The CDR3 is made up of 15 amino acids. As DNA, the CDR3 is TGTGCCAGCAGCCCCGGGTCGGGCATGAATTCACCCCTCCACTTT. Translated, it gives CASSPGSGMNSPLHF.

This clone was seen only once. The chain has TRBV5-1 and TRBJ1-2, with 12 nucleotides matching TRBD1. Trimming removed 3 bases from V and 8 bases from J; junction bases left unmatched: 5. The CDR3 is 14 residues long. Germline CDR1 SGHRS, CDR2 YFSETQ. The CDR3 DNA is TGCGCCAGCAGCTCGGGACAGGGGGCGAGGGGCTACACCTTC. It translates to CASSSGQGARGYTF.

The gene calls are TRBV7-6 and TRBJ2-1, with D perhaps being TRBD1 or TRBD2 (6 bases each). The V gene's germline CDR1 is SGHVS and CDR2 FNYEAQ. V was shortened by 1 base and J by 5 bases, with 12 bases between the two germline ends. The CDR3 loop spans 15 amino acids. The CDR3: CASSLGRDIDNEQFF. The CDR3 nucleotides are TGTGCCAGCAGCTTAGGGAGGGACATAGACAATGAGCAGTTCTTC. The full variable domain, with the rest looked up from reference TRBV7-6 and TRBJ2-1, is GAGVSQSPRYKVTKRGQDVALRCDPISGHVSLYWYRQALGQGPEFLTYFNYEAQQDKSGLPNDRFSAERPEGSISTLTIQRTEQRDSAMYRCASSLGRDIDNEQFFGPGTRLTVL.

This clone was found once. The chain is built from TRBV27 and TRBJ2-7; no definite D call. Germline loops: CDR1 MNHEY, CDR2 SMNVEV (reference sequence). V was shortened by 6 bases and J by 2 bases, with 11 bases between the two germline ends. This CDR3 spans 13 amino acids. The CDR3 spells CASSRTVAYEQYF. DNA of the CDR3: TGTGCCAGCAGCAGGACGGTGGCCTACGAGCAGTACTTC.

The DNA of the CDR3 is TGTGCCAGCAGTTTATACGGGACTAGCGGGTCACAAGAGACCCAGTACTTC. It translates to CASSLYGTSGSQETQYF. This sequence joins TRBV27 and TRBJ2-5, with 12 bases aligning to TRBD2. This CDR3 is built from 17 residues. The junction had 5 bases not matched to a gene; V was cut back by 1 base and J by 2 bases. In germline, CDR1 is MNHEY, CDR2 SMNVEV (reference sequence).

The chain recombines TRBV27 with TRBJ2-1, with 9 bases aligning to TRBD1. The CDR3 is made up of 17 amino acids. J lost 0 bases, V lost 5 bases, and 8 bases had no gene match. Germline V CDR1 and CDR2: MNHEY, SMNVEV (reference sequence). The CDR3 spells CASSPRGTGSSYNEQFF. The DNA for the CDR3 is TGTGCCAGCAGTCCCCGCGGGACAGGGTCCTCCTACAATGAGCAGTTCTTC.

The chain joins TRBV10-3 to TRBJ1-2, with 7 bases lining up with TRBD1. The germline CDR1 and CDR2 sequences are ENHRY and SYGVKD. The CDR3 totals 16 residues. V lost 0 bases, J lost 4 bases, and 8 bases stayed unmatched. As DNA, the CDR3 is TGTGCCATCAGTGAGTCTCCCCGACAGGGAGCCTATGGCTACACCTTC. Translated, it gives CAISESPRQGAYGYTF.

The rearrangement links TRBV18 to TRBJ1-1; 8 bases align to TRBD1. V was clipped by 6 bases and J by 1 base; unmatched bases: 10. CDR3 length: 16 amino acids. Germline V gene data show CDR1 as KGHSH and CDR2 as LQKENI. The CDR3: CASSLGQGVGNTEAFF. The CDR3 region has the DNA TGTGCCAGCTCCCTTGGACAGGGAGTAGGGAACACTGAAGCTTTCTTT.

This clone was seen a few times. The rearrangement uses TRBV2 and TRBJ2-7; D possibly corresponds to TRBD1 (5 bases). This CDR3 contains 12 residues. V lost 7 bases and J lost 0, with 7 bases in between. The germline gives CDR1 SNHLY, CDR2 FYNNEI. The CDR3 is CASKGDSYEQYF. CDR3 sequence (DNA): TGTGCCAGCAAAGGGGACTCCTACGAGCAGTACTTC. The variable domain in full, completed from reference TRBV2 and TRBJ2-7, reads EPEVTQTPSHQVTQMGQEVILRCVPISNHLYFYWYRQILGQKVEFLVSFYNNEISEKSEIFDDQFSVERPDGSNFTLKIRSTKLEDSAMYFCASKGDSYEQYFGPGTRLTVT.

The chain employs TRBV29-1 and TRBJ1-2; D perhaps matches TRBD1 (5 bases). CDR1 is SQVTM, CDR2 ANQGSEA, per germline. V dropped 0 bases and J dropped 10 bases, with 18 bases sitting between them. This CDR3 has 14 amino acids. The CDR3 is CSVEDGAAGLVYTF. CDR3 sequence (DNA): TGCAGCGTTGAAGATGGGGCCGCGGGGTTGGTCTACACCTTC. Based on the CDR3 plus reference TRBV29-1 and TRBJ1-2, the full variable domain is SAVISQKPSRDICQRGTSLTIQCQVDSQVTMMFWYRQQPGQSLTLIATANQGSEATYESGFVIDKFPISRPNLTFSTLTVSNMSPEDSSIYLCSVEDGAAGLVYTFGSGTRLTVV.

The chain is built from TRBV2 and TRBJ1-5, with D unresolved. The CDR3 has 14 amino acids. With 1 base removed from V and 7 bases from J, the gap between germline ends came to 11 bases. Germline-derived CDR1 and CDR2 are SNHLY and FYNNEI. Here the CDR3 reads CASSEEGDGQPQHF. DNA for the CDR3: TGTGCCAGCAGTGAAGAGGGCGACGGGCAGCCCCAGCATTTT.

Comments on this clone: This same CDR3 is encoded by further DNA sequences in the sample. This chain uses TRBV4-1 with TRBJ2-5; D not resolved. This CDR3 comprises 13 residues. Germline lookup yields CDR1 MGHRA and CDR2 YSYEKL. The V and J ends lost 1 base and 4 bases respectively, with 7 bases between them. CDR3 nucleotide sequence: TGCGCCAGCAGCCAAGGACGGGTAGAGACCCAGTACTTC. Translation gives CASSQGRVETQYF.

This chain links TRBV2 with TRBJ1-4; D is perhaps TRBD1 (5 bases). Per the germline V gene, CDR1 is SNHLY and CDR2 is FYNNEI. The V and J ends lost 1 base and 8 bases respectively, with 14 bases between them. This CDR3 is 15 amino acids long. Here the CDR3 DNA reads TGTGCCAGCAGTGAAGGAGGCAGGGTCGGCGAAAAACTGTTTTTT. This gives the protein CASSEGGRVGEKLFF.

This clone was detected only once. The junction departs from germline at one end; a sequencing error may be responsible. This chain uses TRBV2 with TRBJ1-2; a possible D gene is TRBD1 (5 bases). Germline CDR1 reads SNHLY; CDR2 reads FYNNEI. The CDR3 spans 14 residues. For the CDR3, the DNA is TGTGCCAGCAGTCCCGGGACCCCAGGGCCTGGCCACACCTTC. This sequence encodes CASSPGTPGPGHTF. Variable domain in full (rest from reference TRBV2 and TRBJ1-2): EPEVTQTPSHQVTQMGQEVILRCVPISNHLYFYWYRQILGQKVEFLVSFYNNEISEKSEIFDDQFSVERPDGSNFTLKIRSTKLEDSAMYFCASSPGTPGPGHTFGSGTRLTVV.

V gene TRBV5-1 combines with J gene TRBJ1-3, with D maybe TRBD1 (5 bases). Germline CDR1 reads SGHRS; CDR2 reads YFSETQ. V gave up 4 bases and J gave up 8 bases, with 13 bases separating them. CDR3 length: 13 amino acids. The CDR3 sequence is CASSRGQGDTIYF. Here the CDR3 DNA reads TGCGCCAGCAGCAGAGGACAAGGCGACACCATATATTTT.

This clone was found once. The V and J genes are TRBV28 and TRBJ1-5; the D is unclear. This CDR3 is 14 amino acids long. Germline assignment: CDR1 MDHEN and CDR2 SYDVKM. The V gene lost 6 bases and the J gene lost 3 bases, with 12 bases spanning the gap. Here the CDR3 DNA reads TGTGCCAGCAGATACAAGGCCCCCAATCAGCCCCAGCATTTT. Its translation: CASRYKAPNQPQHF.

The chain employs TRBV10-2 and TRBJ2-7; 9 nucleotides align to TRBD2. The CDR3 length is 15 residues. V was clipped by 3 bases and J by 0 bases; unmatched bases: 3. Germline loops: CDR1 WSHSY, CDR2 SAAADI. The DNA for the CDR3 is TGCGCCAGCAGTGATGCGGGAGGGAGCTCCTACGAGCAGTACTTC. Encoded protein: CASSDAGGSSYEQYF.

J is TRBJ2-5 and V is TRBV5-4, with D perhaps TRBD1 (6 bases). This CDR3 region has 15 residues. V lost 1 base to trimming and J lost 5 bases, with 15 bases between them. Germline CDR1 and CDR2: SGHNT and YYREEE (reference sequence). The CDR3 DNA is TGTGCCAGCAGCTTGTCCGACTATAGGGGGGAGACCCAGTACTTC. Protein: CASSLSDYRGETQYF. Variable domain in full (rest from reference TRBV5-4 and TRBJ2-5): ETGVTQSPTHLIKTRGQQVTLRCSSQSGHNTVSWYQQALGQGPQFIFQYYREEENGRGNFPPRFSGLQFPNYSSELNVNALELDDSALYLCASSLSDYRGETQYFGPGTRLLVL.

The chain is built from TRBV18 and TRBJ1-5; tentatively, D is TRBD1 (6 bases). The CDR3 consists of 15 residues. Trimming cost V 3 bases and J 2 bases, with 11 bases left between them. CDR1 and CDR2 from the germline V gene are KGHSH and LQKENI. In DNA form, the CDR3 reads TGTGCCAGCTCACCCCAGGGGATACGCAATCAGCCCCAGCATTTT. The encoded protein is CASSPQGIRNQPQHF. Full variable domain (rest looked up from reference TRBV18 and TRBJ1-5): NAGVMQNPRHLVRRRGQEARLRCSPMKGHSHVYWYRQLPEEGLKFMVYLQKENIIDESGMPKERFSAEFPKEGPSILRIQQVVRGDSAAYFCASSPQGIRNQPQHFGDGTRLSIL.

The CDR3 loop reads CASSKDSLAKNIQYF. The CDR3, as DNA: TGTGCCAGTAGTAAGGATTCCTTAGCCAAAAACATTCAGTACTTC. The rearrangement joins TRBV19 to TRBJ2-4; D not certain. The CDR3 is 15 amino acids. Trimming took 4 bases from V and 0 from J, leaving 10 bases between them. Per germline, CDR1 LNHDA and CDR2 SQIVND (reference sequence).